What follows are 11 T cell receptor beta chains derived from one specimen sequenced in a study of T cells in localized non-small cell lung cancer. Sequencing was performed with immunoSEQ multiplex PCR; in TCRdb, only in-frame clones are kept and a portion is missing. Here the sample spans roughly 38,000 clones, about nine tenths being singletons. The sequencing used peripheral blood, collected before any cancer treatment. All receptors derive from a female donor of 60 years or more with stage I squamous cell lung carcinoma.

In DNA, the CDR3 is TGTGCCAGCAGCTCGGGGGGCCAAGCCAAAAACATTCAGTACTTC. As protein: CASSSGGQAKNIQYF. The chain joins TRBV7-8 to TRBJ2-4, with a possible D match to TRBD2 (7 bases). The germline V gene encodes CDR1 SGHVS and CDR2 FQNEAQ. V was cut by 4 bases and J by 0 bases, with 10 bases left in between. The CDR3 contains 15 residues.

V and J are TRBV6-1 and TRBJ2-1; weak D call: TRBD2 (7 bases). V was pared by 10 bases and J by 9 bases, with 19 bases between. Per the germline V gene, CDR1 is MNHNS and CDR2 is SASEGT. CDR3 length equals 13 residues. The DNA for the CDR3 is TGTGCCACCCTCGGACTAGGGGGAACTGAGCAGTTCTTC. Amino acids: CATLGLGGTEQFF.

V gene TRBV15 combines with J gene TRBJ1-2; tentative D call: TRBD1 (5 bases). The CDR3 loop spans 16 amino acids. The V end was cut by 5 bases, the J end by 0 bases, with 16 bases between. The V gene's germline CDR1 is LNHNV and CDR2 YYDKDF (reference sequence). Here the CDR3 reads CATSLSSRASNYGYTF. Here the CDR3 DNA reads TGTGCCACCAGCCTCAGTAGCAGGGCCTCTAACTATGGCTACACCTTC.

The CDR3 loop reads CASSPGQMFLREQYF. The DNA of the CDR3 is TGTGCCAGCAGCCCCGGACAGATGTTTCTACGAGAGCAGTACTTC. J is TRBJ2-7 and V is TRBV5-8, with D tentatively TRBD1 (6 bases). Germline V gene sequence: CDR1 SGHTS, CDR2 YDEGEE. There are 15 residues in the CDR3. The ends were cut back, 4 bases at V and 7 bases at J, with 21 bases in the middle.

The chain is built from TRBV2 and TRBJ2-1; 7 bases are shared with TRBD2. V lost 5 bases and J lost 9; bases outside the gene matches: 7. This CDR3 region has 13 residues. Germline-derived CDR1 and CDR2 are SNHLY and FYNNEI. DNA for the CDR3: TGTGCCAGCAGTAACTTAGGGAGGGGTGAGCAGTTCTTC. Translation: CASSNLGRGEQFF.

This rearrangement joins TRBV6-1 to TRBJ2-1; 9 bases align to TRBD2. This CDR3 comprises 14 residues. The V segment lost 8 bases and the J segment 8 bases; nucleotides outside the gene matches: 10. Germline CDR1 reads MNHNS; CDR2 reads SASEGT. This chain's CDR3 is CASDLAGPGYEQFF. Here the CDR3 DNA reads TGTGCCAGCGATCTAGCGGGACCAGGCTATGAGCAGTTCTTC.

V and J are TRBV29-1 and TRBJ2-1, with a weak D call TRBD1 (6 bases). The CDR3 is 11 amino acids. The V gene lost 6 bases and the J gene lost 10 bases, with 13 bases spanning the gap. Germline assignment: CDR1 SQVTM and CDR2 ANQGSEA. CDR3 region: CSVEGVGEQFF. CDR3 bases: TGCAGCGTAGAGGGGGTGGGGGAGCAGTTCTTC.

A few counts support this clone. The CDR3 DNA follows: TGCAGTGCTAGATTGATCTACGAGCAGTACTTC. Protein: CSARLIYEQYF. This chain joins TRBV20-1 and TRBJ2-7; D unclear. This CDR3 spans 11 amino acids. Germline V lookup: CDR1 DFQATT, CDR2 SNEGSKA (reference sequence). The V gene lost 2 bases and the J gene lost 3 bases, with 5 bases spanning the gap.

This rearrangement joins TRBV6-6 to TRBJ2-3; D could derive from TRBD1 or TRBD2 (6 bases each). Trimming removed 11 bases from V and 4 bases from J, with 19 bases in between. The CDR3 contains 14 residues. Germline loops: CDR1 MNHNY, CDR2 SVGAGI (reference sequence). The CDR3 loop reads CAGPPGAFADTQYF. CDR3 bases: TGTGCCGGACCACCGGGGGCGTTTGCAGATACGCAGTATTTT.

The DNA for the CDR3 is TGTGCCAGCAGTACTTGGACAGCCGGAAGTGAGCCCCAGCATTTT. Translating it yields CASSTWTAGSEPQHF. This chain joins TRBV6-6 and TRBJ1-5; tentatively, D is TRBD1 (6 bases). CDR3 size: 15 residues. Germline V CDR1 and CDR2: MNHNY, SVGAGI (reference sequence). Trimming removed 5 bases from V and 8 bases from J, with 19 bases in between.

The rearrangement uses TRBV12-5 and TRBJ2-3; TRBD1 agrees at 8 bases. Per germline, CDR1 LGHNT and CDR2 FRNRAP. J gave up 4 bases and V 4 bases, and 4 bases lay outside the gene matches. The CDR3 is 14 residues long. CDR3 nucleotide sequence: TGTGCTAGTGGTTCCACAGGGGGACCAGATACGCAGTATTTT. As protein: CASGSTGGPDTQYF.